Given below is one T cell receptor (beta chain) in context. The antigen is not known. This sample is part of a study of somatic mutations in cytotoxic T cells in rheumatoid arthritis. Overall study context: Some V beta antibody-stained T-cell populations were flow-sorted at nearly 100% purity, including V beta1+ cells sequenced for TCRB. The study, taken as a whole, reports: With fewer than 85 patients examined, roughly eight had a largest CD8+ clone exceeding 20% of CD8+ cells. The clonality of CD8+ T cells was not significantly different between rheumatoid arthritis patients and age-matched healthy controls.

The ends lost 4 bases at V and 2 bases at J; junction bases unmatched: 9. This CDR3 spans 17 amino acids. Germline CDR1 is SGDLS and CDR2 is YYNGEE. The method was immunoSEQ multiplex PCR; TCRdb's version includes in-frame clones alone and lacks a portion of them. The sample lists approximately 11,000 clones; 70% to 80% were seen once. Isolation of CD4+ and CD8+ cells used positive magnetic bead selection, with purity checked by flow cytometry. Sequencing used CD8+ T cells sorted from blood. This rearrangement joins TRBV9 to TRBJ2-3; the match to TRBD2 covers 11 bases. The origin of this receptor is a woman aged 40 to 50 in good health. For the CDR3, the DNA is TGTGCCAGCAGCCCCCGTGGGACTAGCGGACCCACAGATACGCAGTATTTT. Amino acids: CASSPRGTSGPTDTQYF.